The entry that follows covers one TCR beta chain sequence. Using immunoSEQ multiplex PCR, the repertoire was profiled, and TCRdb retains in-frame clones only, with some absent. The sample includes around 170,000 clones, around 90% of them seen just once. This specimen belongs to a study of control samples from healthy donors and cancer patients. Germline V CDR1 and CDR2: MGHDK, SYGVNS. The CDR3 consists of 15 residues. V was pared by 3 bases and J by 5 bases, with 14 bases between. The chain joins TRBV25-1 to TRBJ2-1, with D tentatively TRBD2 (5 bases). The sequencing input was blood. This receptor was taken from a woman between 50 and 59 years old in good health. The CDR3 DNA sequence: TGTGCCAGCAGTGACCTAGCTATCTTGGACAATGAGCAGTTCTTC. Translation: CASSDLAILDNEQFF.